This is a list of T cell receptor beta chains from one sample in a study of T cells in Graves' hyperthyroidism and ophthalmopathy. TCRdb called the multiplex PCR reads again in MiXCR, with one record for every CDR3 protein. The sample yields about 610,000 distinct CDR3 sequences, approximately 15% seen once. Sequencing was done on a sample of blood. The receptors were sampled from a woman in her forties with Graves' ophthalmopathy. The CDR3 runs from the conserved cysteine through the conserved F or W. A D gene is named only where the DNA matches it firmly. Clone size appears in some rows only: once, few, many, or a class for an expanded clone.

V gene	CDR3 length	clone size	D gene	J gene	CDR3 DNA	CDR3 protein
TRBV20-1	14	many	TRBD1	TRBJ1-1	TGCAGTGCTAGGGACAGGGGGCAATGGACTGAAGCTTTCTTT	CSARDRGQWTEAFF
TRBV9	14	few	-	TRBJ1-1	TGTGCCAGCAGCGCCCAGGGATTAGGGGATGAAGCTTTCTTT	CASSAQGLGDEAFF
TRBV28	16	-	TRBD1	TRBJ1-1	TGTGCCAGCCAGACAGGGGGCGGTGGGGGAAACACTGAAGCTTTCTTT	CASQTGGGGGNTEAFF
TRBV6-5	15	many	TRBD1	TRBJ1-1	TGTGCCAGCAGTACCCAGGGGGCAATGGGCACTGAAGCTTTCTTT	CASSTQGAMGTEAFF
TRBV7-9	13	many	-	TRBJ2-7	TGTGCCCTCACCAACGGGAGTTCCTACGAGCAGTACTTC	CALTNGSSYEQYF
TRBV7-9	13	-	-	TRBJ1-5	TGTGCCAGCAGCCAAGGATTGGTTCAGCCCCAGCATTTT	CASSQGLVQPQHF
TRBV25-1	14	many	-	TRBJ2-2	TGTGCCAGCAGTGAGCCCCAGGGAGGCGGGGAGCTGTTTTTT	CASSEPQGGGELFF
TRBV7-2	14	many	TRBD1	TRBJ2-7	TGTGCCAGCAGCCTACAGGGGTACTCCTACGAGCAGTACTTC	CASSLQGYSYEQYF
TRBV6-2/TRBV6-3	17	many	-	TRBJ1-5	TGTGCCAGCAGTTACCCGCAGGGGATCTATAGCAATCAGCCCCAGCATTTT	CASSYPQGIYSNQPQHF
TRBV4-3	14	few	-	TRBJ2-2	TGCGCCAGCAGAAGCGCGGTTGGCACCGGGGAGCTGTTTTTT	CASRSAVGTGELFF
TRBV2	13	many	-	TRBJ1-3	TGTGCCAGCAATGCCGGGCAGGGAAACACCATATATTTT	CASNAGQGNTIYF
TRBV6-1	15	many	-	TRBJ2-6	TGTGCCAGCAGTGACCAGTTCTCTGGGGCCAACGTCCTGACTTTC	CASSDQFSGANVLTF
TRBV7-2	14	-	-	TRBJ2-5	TGTGCCAGCAGCTTAGAGCTGGTCGCTGAGACCCAGTACTTC	CASSLELVAETQYF
TRBV7-2	16	-	TRBD2	TRBJ2-5	TGTGCCAGCAGGCTTAGCGGGAGGGCCGAGATGGAGACCCAGTACTTC	CASRLSGRAEMETQYF
TRBV28	12	many	TRBD1	TRBJ1-1	TGTGCCAGCAGGACAGGGTTCACTGAAGCTTTCTTT	CASRTGFTEAFF
TRBV6-5	16	-	-	TRBJ1-2	TGTGCCAGCAGTTACGAGACGTGGCAGTTGGCCTATGGCTACACCTTC	CASSYETWQLAYGYTF
TRBV28	13	many	-	TRBJ1-1	TGTGCCAGCACCAAATGGACCGAAGAAAAAGCTTTCTTT	CASTKWTEEKAFF
TRBV5-4	15	few	-	TRBJ1-6	TGTGCCAGCAGCTTGTTGAGGGGCGATAATTCACCCCTCCACTTT	CASSLLRGDNSPLHF
TRBV12-5	14	many	-	TRBJ2-2	TGTGCTAGTGGTCTGACAGCTACGGGCGGGGAGCTGTTTTTT	CASGLTATGGELFF
TRBV28	15	many	-	TRBJ2-6	TGTGCCAGCAGTTTATCCGACTCTGGGGCCAACGTCCTGACTTTC	CASSLSDSGANVLTF
TRBV28	15	many	-	TRBJ1-2	TGTGCCAGCAGTTTAGGTCGAGGCAGGGAATATGGCTACACCTTC	CASSLGRGREYGYTF
TRBV18	14	many	-	TRBJ2-7	TGTGCCAGCTCACCAACAACAAACTCCTACGAGCAGTACTTC	CASSPTTNSYEQYF
TRBV12-3/TRBV12-4	12	many	-	TRBJ2-2	TGTGCCAGCATAGGGGACACCGGGGAGCTGTTTTTT	CASIGDTGELFF
TRBV5-1	15	many	-	TRBJ2-5	TGCGCCAGCAGCAACGGACGGCCGACGGAAGAGACCCAGTACTTC	CASSNGRPTEETQYF
TRBV19	17	many	-	TRBJ1-1	TGTGCCAGTAGTATAGTTAGTCTCGGCAGGGTCGATACTGAAGCTTTCTTT	CASSIVSLGRVDTEAFF
TRBV12-3/TRBV12-4	15	many	TRBD2	TRBJ2-5	TGTGCCAGCAGCTCAGGGACTAGCGGGCAAGAGACCCAGTACTTC	CASSSGTSGQETQYF
TRBV2	15	-	TRBD1	TRBJ1-5	TGTGCCAGCAGTGAGAAGGGGGCAGGATGGCAGCCCCAGCATTTT	CASSEKGAGWQPQHF
TRBV3-1	14	-	-	TRBJ2-2	TGTGCCAGCAGCCGGAGGCAGAACACCGGGGAGCTGTTTTTT	CASSRRQNTGELFF
TRBV5-1	14	few	-	TRBJ2-5	TGCGCCAGCAGCTTGGGACTAAACGAAGAGACCCAGTACTTC	CASSLGLNEETQYF
TRBV28	13	many	-	TRBJ1-2	TGTGCCAGCACCCGGCAAAGGGGCGGCGGCTACACCTTC	CASTRQRGGGYTF
TRBV5-8	15	few	-	TRBJ1-1	TGTGCCAGCAGCTTGGTGTGGGCCGGTCGGACTGAAGCTTTCTTT	CASSLVWAGRTEAFF
TRBV2	13	-	-	TRBJ1-5	TGTGCCACTCGGGAGCGCGGCAATCAGCCCCAGCATTTT	CATRERGNQPQHF
TRBV13	16	few	-	TRBJ2-2	TGTGCCAGCAGCCCGGAGGGGACTCTTGAAGGCGGGGAGCTGTTTTTT	CASSPEGTLEGGELFF
TRBV9	14	many	-	TRBJ2-7	TGTGCCAGCAGCTCCACGTGGGAGCCCTACGAGCAGTACTTC	CASSSTWEPYEQYF
TRBV19	17	-	TRBD1	TRBJ1-3	TGTGCCAGTACCGACGGACAGGCCGATTTCACTGGAAACACCATATATTTT	CASTDGQADFTGNTIYF
TRBV5-1	14	few	-	TRBJ1-1	TGCGCCAGCAGCCAGCGCGACAGCAACACTGAAGCTTTCTTT	CASSQRDSNTEAFF
TRBV4-3	15	many	TRBD1	TRBJ1-1	TGCGCCAGCAGCCAGGACAGGGGCGCCTCAACTGAAGCTTTCTTT	CASSQDRGASTEAFF
TRBV7-8	13	many	TRBD2	TRBJ2-7	TGTGCCAGCAGCCAGGGACTAGCAGTCGAGCAGTACTTC	CASSQGLAVEQYF
TRBV6-5	17	-	TRBD1	TRBJ1-2	TGTGCCAGCAGTTCCCACTCCAGGACAGGCGGGAACGGTGGCTACACCTTC	CASSSHSRTGGNGGYTF
TRBV12-3/TRBV12-4	16	many	TRBD1	TRBJ2-6	TGTGCCAGCAGGCAGACAGGGGCGGCTGGGGCCAACGTCCTGACTTTC	CASRQTGAAGANVLTF
TRBV12-3/TRBV12-4	14	-	-	TRBJ1-1	TGTGCCAGCAGTTTTATGATTGGTGGAGCTGAAGCTTTCTTT	CASSFMIGGAEAFF
TRBV19	13	many	-	TRBJ2-6	TGTGCCACCCTAGACTCTGGGGCCAACGTCCTGACTTTC	CATLDSGANVLTF
TRBV6-2/TRBV6-3	12	many	-	TRBJ1-1	TGTGCCAGCAGACAGACGAACACTGAAGCTTTCTTT	CASRQTNTEAFF
TRBV12-3/TRBV12-4	13	-	TRBD2	TRBJ2-2	TGTGCCAGCAGCCTAGCGGGGGTCGGGGAGCTGTTTTTT	CASSLAGVGELFF
TRBV4-2	18	few	TRBD1	TRBJ1-2	TGTGCCAGCAGCCAAGGGATGACAGGGGCCCTCGCCATAAGTGGCTACACCTTC	CASSQGMTGALAISGYTF